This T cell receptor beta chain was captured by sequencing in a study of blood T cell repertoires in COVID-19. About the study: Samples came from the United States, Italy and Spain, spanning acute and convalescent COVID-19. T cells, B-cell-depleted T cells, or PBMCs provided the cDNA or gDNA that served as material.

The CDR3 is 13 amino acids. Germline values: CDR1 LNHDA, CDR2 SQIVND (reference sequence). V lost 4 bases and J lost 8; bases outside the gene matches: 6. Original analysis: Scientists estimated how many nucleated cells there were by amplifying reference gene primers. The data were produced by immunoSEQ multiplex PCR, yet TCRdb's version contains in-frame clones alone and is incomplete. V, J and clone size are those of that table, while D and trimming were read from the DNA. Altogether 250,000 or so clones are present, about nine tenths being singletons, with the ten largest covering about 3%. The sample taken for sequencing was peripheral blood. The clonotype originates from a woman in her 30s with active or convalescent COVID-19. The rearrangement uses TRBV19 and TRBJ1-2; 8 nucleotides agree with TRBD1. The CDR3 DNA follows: TGTGCCAGTAGTAGAGGACAGGGTACGGGCTACACCTTC. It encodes CASSRGQGTGYTF.